This TCR beta chain is from a study of cytomegalovirus exposure and HLA in healthy donors. Findings and caveats of the study: Clonal expansion, a later analysis showed, was greater in HLA-associated TCR beta chains than in equally common others.

The PCR was carried out with 60 Vbeta primers and 13 Jbeta primers. This table comes from immunoSEQ multiplex PCR, and its TCRdb copy is limited to in-frame clones, with some not included. Of approximately 150,000 clones in the sample, approximately 73% were seen once. About this clone: Its cognate antigen is unknown.

V lost 3 bases and J 4 bases, leaving 14 bases between the germline ends. The CDR3 contains 15 residues. Germline values: CDR1 SGHRS, CDR2 YFSETQ. The clonotype originates from a woman aged 18-29 years in good health and CMV-seronegative. The genes are TRBV5-1 and TRBJ1-5; D might be TRBD1 (6 bases). Sample: PBMCs. CDR3 DNA sequence: TGCGCCAGCAGCTCGACAGACAGGAGGAATCAGCCCCAGCATTTT. This sequence encodes CASSSTDRRNQPQHF. Variable domain in full (rest from reference TRBV5-1 and TRBJ1-5): KAGVTQTPRYLIKTRGQQVTLSCSPISGHRSVSWYQQTPGQGLQFLFEYFSETQRNKGNFPGRFSGRQFSNSRSEMNVSTLELGDSALYLCASSSTDRRNQPQHFGDGTRLSIL.